The T cell receptor (beta chain) under discussion was sequenced for a study of beta chain features in type 1 diabetes (dated by TCRdb to between 2017 and 2018). Turning to the overall study: No differences in mean age, gender distribution, total cell number or subset yield were found between patients and healthy donors. Across all samples, roughly 110,000,000 sorted cells were examined, and cell number per subset correlated strongly with RNA yield. The study compared TCRB repertoires of sorted circulating CD4+ T cell subsets between recently diagnosed type 1 diabetes patients and matched healthy donors. Regulatory and stem cell-like memory subsets were obtained from only 8 patients and roughly 8 healthy donors, while naive and central memory subsets were obtained from all 30 or so donors.

What the authors observed across the whole study: PCR may preferentially amplify shorter templates, but because patient and control samples were amplified and corrected together, any resulting skew would affect both groups equally. At VDJ recombination sites, patients with type 1 diabetes made fewer insertions and deleted more nucleotides, a pattern implying thymic rearrangement abnormalities. Because cDNA was sequenced instead of genomic DNA, highly expressing activated cells could be over-represented, though the groups showed no difference in activation or CD3 levels. Only small numbers of individuals were included in the HLA sub-analyses, which left unresolved whether HLA type had any influence on TCRB rearrangement. The naive, central memory and regulatory TCRB repertoires appeared to resemble one another more closely among patients than among healthy donors. Type 1 diabetes patients showed a moderate but significant shortening of TCRB CDR3 length in all four CD4+ subsets.

This clone was observed at least ten times. Its target antigen remains unknown. The record has no base qualities; no much larger clone is one base away. A single peripheral blood draw of around 0.11 L on average was collected from each donor into heparinised tubes. Using a panel that included CD45RO, CCR7, CD25, CD127, CD95 and CD27, naive, central memory, regulatory and stem cell-like memory CD4+ T cells were sorted on a BD FACSAria II. A purity above 95% was achieved for all sorted populations. PBMCs were isolated immediately by Lymphoprep density gradient centrifugation and stained directly without culture. So that batch effects would be minimized, each experiment stained and sorted samples in pairs, pairing one healthy donor with one patient. CDR1 MDHEN and CDR2 SYDVKM were looked up in the germline V gene. V is cut by 1 base and J by 2 bases, and the space between the germline ends is 8 bases. Inclusive of the bounding cysteine and phenylalanine, the CDR3 is 14 residues long. Of all the DNA, just the CDR3 is kept, 42 bases in frame from base 1.

The High Capacity cDNA Reverse Transcription Kit was used to reverse transcribe all of the isolated RNA, meaning that expressed TCRB transcripts were what got sequenced. Deep immunoSEQ sequencing was applied to naive, central memory and regulatory T cell samples, giving an average of about 3.6 million total reads per sample. After sorted cells were lysed in RLT buffer, RNA was extracted with DNase-treated RNeasy Micro or Mini kits, with the choice depending on cell number. Each cell subset was processed on its own to prevent cross-contamination, while patient and healthy donor samples were processed together. TCRB sequences were amplified from cDNA with the immunoSEQ multiplex PCR, producing 87-bp fragments spanning the CDR3 region. Amplicons were sequenced on the Illumina HiSeq platform. Under the source paper's analysis protocol: PCR bias was corrected computationally using synthetic template baselines, and reads within Hamming distance 2 were collapsed, with unmergeable singletons discarded. Reads were aligned to IMGT to assign V, D and J genes, CDR3 length, and insertions or deletions at six rearrangement sites. Within each subset, clonotype counts were normalized to sorted cell number, after which true diversity and Gini coefficients were computed with the tcR R package. Repertoire sharing was quantified using the overlap coefficient calculated on TCRB nucleotide sequences. Held by TCRdb, this immuneACCESS table contains in-frame sequences only and omits some clones. Under half of the omission traces to an unresolved V gene where checked; the cause of the rest is unknown. D and trimming come from the DNA, and the V and J calls and clone size come from that table. The sample table contains 55,000 to 85,000 clones; only one count was recorded for roughly half of them. The ten largest clones take up 0.65% to 0.9% of the sample.

The sequenced material came from central memory CD4+ T cells from blood. The sequence links TRBV28 to TRBJ2-5; matching of 5 bases hints at TRBD1 as the D gene. This sequence was found in a man aged 25 to 40 with type 1 diabetes. The CDR3 region has the sequence CASSLSPGQETQYF. The sequence in DNA is TGTGCCAGCAGTTTATCGCCAGGGCAAGAGACCCAGTACTTC.